The 26 T cell receptor beta chains reported below all come from one sample, sequenced in a study of blood T cell repertoires in COVID-19. Sequenced by immunoSEQ multiplex PCR; TCRdb stores in-frame clones only, minus some. The table includes a few hundred thousand clones, 83% detected once. Source material: peripheral blood. The receptors were sampled from a man between 60 and 75 years old who had recovered from COVID-19.

This chain links TRBV7-3 with TRBJ2-3; TRBD1 might be the D (6 bases). This CDR3 is 14 amino acids long. The germline CDR1 and CDR2 sequences are SGHTA and FQGTGA. Trimming pared 2 bases from V and 1 base from J, leaving 7 bases between. The CDR3 DNA reads as TGTGCCAGCAGCTTATCAGGGGGCACAGATACGCAGTATTTT. This sequence encodes CASSLSGGTDTQYF. Supplemented by reference TRBV7-3 and TRBJ2-3, the full variable domain reads GAGVSQTPSNKVTEKGKYVELRCDPISGHTALYWYRQSLGQGPEFLIYFQGTGAADDSGLPNDRFFAVRPEGSVSTLKIQRTERGDSAVYLCASSLSGGTDTQYFGPGTRLTVL.

The J gene is TRBJ1-2, the V gene TRBV2; D gene uncertain. The CDR3 length is 13 residues. Germline V lookup: CDR1 SNHLY, CDR2 FYNNEI. The V gene lost 1 base and the J gene lost 7 bases, with 10 bases spanning the gap. The CDR3 is CASSEEYSSGYTF. In nucleotides, the CDR3 is TGTGCCAGCAGTGAAGAGTATTCCAGTGGCTACACCTTC.

The chain joins TRBV7-9 to TRBJ2-7, with 8 bases matching TRBD1. In germline, CDR1 is SEHNR, CDR2 FQNEAQ (reference sequence). This CDR3 has 15 amino acids. Germline trimming cut 1 base from V and 3 bases from J; bases unmatched to any gene: 5. The CDR3 DNA reads as TGTGCCAGCAGCTTAGAGGGGGGACAGGTCTACGAGCAGTACTTC. Its protein is CASSLEGGQVYEQYF.

The CDR3 here is CASGLSERGVGEQYF. CDR3 nucleotides: TGTGCTAGTGGTTTGTCCGAGCGGGGAGTGGGTGAGCAGTACTTC. This rearrangement joins TRBV12-5 to TRBJ2-7; 7 bases align to TRBD2. After removal of 2 bases from V and 7 bases from J, the junction contained 11 bases not matched to a gene. The V gene's germline CDR1 is LGHNT and CDR2 FRNRAP. This CDR3 comprises 15 residues.

The chain recombines TRBV9 with TRBJ2-7; D is perhaps TRBD2 (6 bases). CDR1 and CDR2 (germline): SGDLS, YYNGEE. V gave up 6 bases and J gave up 2 bases, with 21 bases separating them. The CDR3 has 16 residues. CDR3 protein: CASKDVAGRTPYEQYF. In nucleotides, the CDR3 is TGTGCCAGCAAGGATGTGGCCGGGAGAACGCCCTACGAGCAGTACTTC.

The rearrangement uses TRBV28 and TRBJ2-3, with TRBD1 identical over 7 bases. The CDR3 runs 15 residues. Losses at the gene ends were 4 bases for V and 2 bases for J; bases not matched to a gene: 6. Germline V gives CDR1 MDHEN, CDR2 SYDVKM. The CDR3 protein is CASSSAGGYTDTQYF. The CDR3, as DNA: TGTGCCAGCAGTTCGGCAGGGGGATACACAGATACGCAGTATTTT.

The chain recombines TRBV5-1 with TRBJ2-2; 9 bases fit TRBD1. The V gene's germline CDR1 is SGHRS and CDR2 YFSETQ. V lost 7 bases and J lost 5; bases outside the gene matches: 15. CDR3 length: 17 residues. In DNA, the CDR3 is TGCGCCAGCGGCAAAGGCGACAGGGGGTTTCTAACCGGGGAGCTGTTTTTT. Protein product: CASGKGDRGFLTGELFF.

V gene TRBV19 combines with J gene TRBJ1-1; TRBD1 is a possible D gene (5 bases). With 5 bases removed from V and 0 bases from J, the gap between germline ends came to 19 bases. The germline V gene encodes CDR1 LNHDA and CDR2 SQIVND (reference sequence). The CDR3 covers 17 residues. CDR3 sequence reads: CASSLLSGLRVNTEAFF. The CDR3 DNA is TGTGCCAGTAGTCTTCTTTCAGGGCTACGGGTGAACACTGAAGCTTTCTTT.

The V and J genes are TRBV28 and TRBJ1-5; a possible D gene is TRBD1 (5 bases). The CDR3 runs 12 residues. The germline V and J ends were trimmed by 6 bases and 9 bases, with 12 bases remaining between them. Germline CDR1 is MDHEN and CDR2 is SYDVKM. CDR3 residues: CASRLLQGPQHF. The DNA for the CDR3 is TGTGCCAGCAGACTCCTCCAGGGGCCCCAGCATTTT.

This clone was picked up many times. The V call is TRBV7-9, the J call TRBJ2-1; perhaps TRBD2 as D (6 bases). The CDR3 has 16 amino acids. Germline-derived CDR1 and CDR2 are SEHNR and FQNEAQ (reference sequence). V was pared by 3 bases and J by 5 bases, with 17 bases between. This CDR3 is CASSFSTPPGDNEQFF. DNA for the CDR3: TGTGCCAGCAGCTTTAGTACCCCCCCGGGAGACAATGAGCAGTTCTTC.

The chain links TRBV28 to TRBJ2-7, with D perhaps TRBD1 (5 bases). CDR3 length equals 12 residues. The germline V gene has CDR1 MDHEN and CDR2 SYDVKM. Trimming cost V 3 bases and J 6 bases, with 9 bases left between them. For the CDR3, the DNA is TGTGCCAGCAGTTTTAGCAGGGTCGAGCAGTACTTC. Its translation: CASSFSRVEQYF.

The chain has TRBV5-1 and TRBJ2-7; maybe TRBD1 (6 bases). There are 15 residues in the CDR3. Germline V gene sequence: CDR1 SGHRS, CDR2 YFSETQ. Trimming removed 4 bases at V and 0 bases at J, with 14 bases between. Here the CDR3 reads CASSPGGQNSYEQYF. CDR3 bases: TGCGCCAGCAGCCCTGGGGGCCAGAACTCCTACGAGCAGTACTTC.

This chain joins TRBV5-6 and TRBJ1-5; 7 nucleotides match TRBD1. The ends lost 1 base at V and 3 bases at J; junction bases unmatched: 7. The CDR3 runs 16 residues. Germline CDR1 SGHDT, CDR2 YYEEEE. The CDR3 reads CASSLLGQGVNQPQHF. For the CDR3, the DNA is TGTGCCAGCAGCTTGCTAGGGCAGGGGGTCAATCAGCCCCAGCATTTT.

V usage is TRBV9 and J usage is TRBJ1-2; 7 bases match TRBD1. V lost 0 bases to trimming and J lost 0 bases; unmatched junction nucleotides: 2. CDR3 length equals 15 residues. CDR1 and CDR2 (germline): SGDLS, YYNGEE. CDR3 nucleotide sequence: TGTGCCAGCAGCGTAGCCAGGGGGGCTAACTATGGCTACACCTTC. Its protein product is CASSVARGANYGYTF.

The chain carries TRBV30 and TRBJ1-5; no reliable D call. Germline V gene sequence: CDR1 GTSNPN, CDR2 SVGIG (reference sequence). CDR3 size: 14 residues. Trimming left V 4 bases short and J 4 bases short, with 14 bases between. Here the CDR3 reads CAWNGGNRNQPQHF. The CDR3 nucleotides are TGTGCCTGGAACGGCGGGAACAGAAATCAGCCCCAGCATTTT.

The chain links TRBV15 to TRBJ1-4, with D maybe TRBD1 (5 bases). Trimming pared 0 bases from V and 8 bases from J, leaving 13 bases between. CDR3 length equals 15 residues. CDR1 and CDR2 (germline): LNHNV, YYDKDF (reference sequence). The CDR3 nucleotides read TGTGCCACCAGCAGAGAAGGCTCCCAGGGAGAAAAACTGTTTTTT. This sequence encodes CATSREGSQGEKLFF.

This clone came up many times. The gene calls are TRBV6-8 and TRBJ1-1; 7 nucleotides line up with TRBD1. Germline CDR1 reads MNHGY; CDR2 reads SAAAGT. J was trimmed by 2 bases and V by 11 bases; bases with no gene match: 14. The CDR3 spans 15 residues. The CDR3 here is CAPSGLRGPNTEAFF. CDR3 sequence (DNA): TGTGCCCCCAGCGGGTTGAGGGGGCCCAACACTGAAGCTTTCTTT.

The chain recombines TRBV27 with TRBJ1-2; 7 bases are a match to TRBD1. Losses at the gene ends were 5 bases for V and 6 bases for J; bases not matched to a gene: 9. Germline loops: CDR1 MNHEY, CDR2 SMNVEV (reference sequence). There are 14 residues in the CDR3. DNA of the CDR3: TGTGCCAGCAGTCCATCGAACGACAGGGATGGCTACACCTTC. As protein: CASSPSNDRDGYTF.

The genes are TRBV19 and TRBJ2-2; 9 positions agree with TRBD1. In germline, CDR1 is LNHDA, CDR2 SQIVND (reference sequence). J lost 5 bases, V lost 5 bases, and 12 bases had no gene match. This CDR3 has 17 residues. The CDR3 region is CASSRRDRVIVTGELFF. The CDR3 nucleotides read TGTGCCAGTAGTCGCCGGGACAGGGTAATTGTTACCGGGGAGCTGTTTTTT. The variable domain in full, with the rest retrieved from reference TRBV19 and TRBJ2-2, is DGGITQSPKYLFRKEGQNVTLSCEQNLNHDAMYWYRQDPGQGLRLIYYSQIVNDFQKGDIAEGYSVSREKKESFPLTVTSAQKNPTAFYLCASSRRDRVIVTGELFFGEGSRLTVL.

V is TRBV7-8 and J is TRBJ2-3; D perhaps matches TRBD1 (5 bases). V lost 5 bases, J lost 1 base, and 10 bases lay in between. The length of the CDR3 is 14 residues. CDR1 is SGHVS, CDR2 FQNEAQ, per germline. The CDR3 coding sequence is TGTGCCAGCAGCGTCGGCAGGGGCACAGATACGCAGTATTTT. Amino acid sequence: CASSVGRGTDTQYF.

The rearrangement joins TRBV2 to TRBJ2-4; no reliable D call. The CDR3 is 13 amino acids. Germline V lookup: CDR1 SNHLY, CDR2 FYNNEI. The V end was cut by 6 bases, the J end by 2 bases, with 8 bases between. CDR3 coding DNA: TGTGCCAGCAGCCCCCCCACCAAAAACATTCAGTACTTC. Amino acid sequence: CASSPPTKNIQYF.

The V call is TRBV25-1, the J call TRBJ2-1, with D perhaps matching TRBD1 (5 bases). The V end was cut by 1 base, the J end by 4 bases, with 14 bases between. This CDR3 region has 16 residues. Germline CDR1 and CDR2: MGHDK and SYGVNS. The CDR3, as DNA: TGTGCCAGCAGTGAATTCTCAGGGATGGGGTACAATGAGCAGTTCTTC. Its translation: CASSEFSGMGYNEQFF. The full variable domain, rest sourced from reference TRBV25-1 and TRBJ2-1, is EADIYQTPRYLVIGTGKKITLECSQTMGHDKMYWYQQDPGMELHLIHYSYGVNSTEKGDLSSESTVSRIRTEHFPLTLESARPSHTSQYLCASSEFSGMGYNEQFFGPGTRLTVL.

The chain recombines TRBV20-1 with TRBJ1-2, with TRBD1 matching 8 bases. There are 13 residues in the CDR3. Germline V lookup: CDR1 DFQATT, CDR2 SNEGSKA (reference sequence). Trimming removed 3 bases from V and 3 bases from J; junction bases left unmatched: 3. This chain's CDR3 is CSASGGQDYGYTF. For the CDR3, the DNA is TGCAGTGCTAGTGGGGGACAGGACTATGGCTACACCTTC.

This chain connects TRBV15 to TRBJ1-4; TRBD1 matches at 8 bases. CDR1 is LNHNV and CDR2 is YYDKDF in the germline V gene (reference sequence). The CDR3 is made up of 16 amino acids. Trimming removed 1 base from V and 12 bases from J; junction bases left unmatched: 13. The CDR3 DNA reads as TGTGCCACCAGCAGAGCTTTGGGCTTAAGGGGACAGGAACTGTTTTTT. Its protein product is CATSRALGLRGQELFF.

The chain combines TRBV6-5 with TRBJ1-5; weak D call: TRBD1 (6 bases). CDR3 size: 14 residues. The V end lost 6 bases, the J end lost 8 bases, and 17 bases lay between the germline ends. The germline V gene encodes CDR1 MNHEY and CDR2 SVGAGI. In nucleotides, the CDR3 is TGTGCCAGCAGCATCGGGGGGCAGTCCAAGCCCCAGCATTTT. Translation gives CASSIGGQSKPQHF.

CDR3 sequence: CASSDSVLETQYF. The CDR3 nucleotides read TGCGCCAGCAGCGACTCGGTTCTTGAGACCCAGTACTTC. The chain has TRBV5-1 and TRBJ2-5; D not resolved. Germline V gives CDR1 SGHRS, CDR2 YFSETQ. The CDR3 loop spans 13 amino acids. V was pared by 4 bases and J by 5 bases, with 12 bases between.